Detailed here is one TCR beta chain. Its antigen is unidentified. The data are from a study of T cell responses to AZD1222 COVID-19 vaccine. Findings and limits, study-wide: No repertoire was sampled before or during the peak T cell response, only after it.

Method: immunoSEQ multiplex PCR; TCRdb's copy keeps in-frame clones and lacks some. The table shows 84,000 or so clones, with around 90% occurring only once. The V gene lost 7 bases and the J gene lost 2 bases, with 15 bases spanning the gap. CDR1 is SQVTM and CDR2 is ANQGSEA in the germline V gene. This CDR3 spans 13 amino acids. V and J are TRBV29-1 and TRBJ2-7; D call uncertain. The TCR comes from an adult in good health. This sample comprised peripheral blood, obtained on day 0 of MenACWY control vaccination. CDR3 coding DNA: TGCAGCGGGGTTGGGTTTCCCCCCTACGAGCAGTACTTC. Amino acids: CSGVGFPPYEQYF.